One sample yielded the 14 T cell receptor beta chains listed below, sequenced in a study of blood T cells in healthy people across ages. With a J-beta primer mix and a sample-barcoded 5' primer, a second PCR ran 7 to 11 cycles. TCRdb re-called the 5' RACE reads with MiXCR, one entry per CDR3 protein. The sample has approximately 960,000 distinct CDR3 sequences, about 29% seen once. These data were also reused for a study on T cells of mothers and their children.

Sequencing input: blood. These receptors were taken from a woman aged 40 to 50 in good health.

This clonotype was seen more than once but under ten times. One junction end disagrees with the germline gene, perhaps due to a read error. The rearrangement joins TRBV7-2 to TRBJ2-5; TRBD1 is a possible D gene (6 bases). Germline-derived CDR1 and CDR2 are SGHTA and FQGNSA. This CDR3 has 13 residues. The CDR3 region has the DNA TGTGCCGGCAGCTACGACAGGTACAATGAGCAGTACTTC. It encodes CAGSYDRYNEQYF.

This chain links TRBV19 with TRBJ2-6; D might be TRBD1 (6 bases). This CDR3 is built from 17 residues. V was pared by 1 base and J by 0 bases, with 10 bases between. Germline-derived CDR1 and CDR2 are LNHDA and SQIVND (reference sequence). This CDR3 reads CASSIGSGDSGANVLTF. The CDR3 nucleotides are TGTGCCAGTAGTATAGGATCAGGGGACTCTGGGGCCAACGTCCTGACTTTC.

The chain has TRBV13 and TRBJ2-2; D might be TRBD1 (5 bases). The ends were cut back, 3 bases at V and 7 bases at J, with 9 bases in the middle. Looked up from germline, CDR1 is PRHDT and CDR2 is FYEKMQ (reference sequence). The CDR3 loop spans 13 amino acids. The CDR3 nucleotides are TGTGCCAGCAGCTTGCAGGGTTACGGGGAGCTGTTTTTT. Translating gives CASSLQGYGELFF. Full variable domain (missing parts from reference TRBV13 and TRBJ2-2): AAGVIQSPRHLIKEKRETATLKCYPIPRHDTVYWYQQGPGQDPQFLISFYEKMQSDKGSIPDRFSAQQFSDYHSELNMSSLELGDSALYFCASSLQGYGELFFGEGSRLTVL.

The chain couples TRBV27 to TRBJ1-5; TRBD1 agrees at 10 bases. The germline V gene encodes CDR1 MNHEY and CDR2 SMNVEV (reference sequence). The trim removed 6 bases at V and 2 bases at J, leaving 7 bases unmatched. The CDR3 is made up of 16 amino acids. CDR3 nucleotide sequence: TGTGCCAGCAGCACATCCGGGACAGGGGGCAATCAGCCCCAGCATTTT. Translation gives CASSTSGTGGNQPQHF.

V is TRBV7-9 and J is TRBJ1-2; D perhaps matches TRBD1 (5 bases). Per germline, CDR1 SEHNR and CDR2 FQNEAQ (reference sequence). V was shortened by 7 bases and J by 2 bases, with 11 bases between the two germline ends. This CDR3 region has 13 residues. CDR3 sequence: CASTLGANYGYTF. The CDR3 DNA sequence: TGTGCCAGCACACTAGGGGCGAACTATGGCTACACCTTC.

The DNA for the CDR3 is TGTGCCAGCAGTGACCCGCCCGGGACAGGGTCTGAAAAACTGTTTTTT. Encoded protein: CASSDPPGTGSEKLFF. The chain carries TRBV25-1 and TRBJ1-4; TRBD1 aligns across 9 bases. This CDR3 is built from 16 residues. Germline trimming cut 3 bases from V and 7 bases from J; bases unmatched to any gene: 9. Per germline, CDR1 MGHDK and CDR2 SYGVNS.

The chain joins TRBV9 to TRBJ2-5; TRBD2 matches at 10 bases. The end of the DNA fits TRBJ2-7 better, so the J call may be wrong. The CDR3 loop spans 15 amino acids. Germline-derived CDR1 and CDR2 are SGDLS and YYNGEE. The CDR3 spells CASSAKELAGYEQYF. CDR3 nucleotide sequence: TGTGCCAGCAGCGCCAAGGAACTAGCGGGGTACGAGCAGTACTTC.

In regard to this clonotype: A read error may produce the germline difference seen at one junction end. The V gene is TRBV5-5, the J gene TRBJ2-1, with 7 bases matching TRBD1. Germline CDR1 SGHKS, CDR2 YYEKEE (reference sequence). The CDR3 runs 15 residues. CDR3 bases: TGTGCCAGCAGCTTGGGGACAGGTGAATACAATGTGCAGTTCTTC. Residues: CASSLGTGEYNVQFF.

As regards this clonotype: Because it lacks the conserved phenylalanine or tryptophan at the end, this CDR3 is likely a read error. The CDR3 DNA reads TGTGCCAGCAGCTTAACGGTGGTCGGGGCTCACTCCTACAATGAGCAGTTCGTC. This gives the protein CASSLTVVGAHSYNEQFV. The chain couples TRBV7-3 to TRBJ2-1; D possibly uses TRBD1 or TRBD2 (5 bases each). CDR3 length: 18 residues. Trimming removed 0 bases from V and 0 bases from J, with 15 bases in between. Per germline, CDR1 SGHTA and CDR2 FQGTGA.

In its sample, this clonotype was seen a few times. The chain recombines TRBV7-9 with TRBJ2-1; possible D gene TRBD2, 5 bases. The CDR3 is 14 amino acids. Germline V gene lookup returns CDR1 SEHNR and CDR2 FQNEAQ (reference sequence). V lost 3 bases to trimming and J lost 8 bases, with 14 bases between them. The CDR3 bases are TGTGCCAGCAGCTTGGGGATCCTAGCCCATGAGCAGTTCTTC. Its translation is CASSLGILAHEQFF.

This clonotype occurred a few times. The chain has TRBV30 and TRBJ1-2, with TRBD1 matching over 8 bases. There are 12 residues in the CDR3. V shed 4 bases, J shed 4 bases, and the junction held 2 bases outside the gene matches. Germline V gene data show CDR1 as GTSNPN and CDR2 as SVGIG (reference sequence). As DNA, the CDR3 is TGTGCCTGGAAACAGGGGGTCTATGGCTACACCTTC. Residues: CAWKQGVYGYTF.

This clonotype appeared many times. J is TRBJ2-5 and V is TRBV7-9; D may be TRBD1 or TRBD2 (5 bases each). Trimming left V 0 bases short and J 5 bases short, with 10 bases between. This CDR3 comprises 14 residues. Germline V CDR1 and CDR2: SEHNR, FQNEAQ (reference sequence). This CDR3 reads CASSLAGEEETQYF. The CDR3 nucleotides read TGTGCCAGCAGCTTAGCGGGGGAAGAGGAGACCCAGTACTTC.

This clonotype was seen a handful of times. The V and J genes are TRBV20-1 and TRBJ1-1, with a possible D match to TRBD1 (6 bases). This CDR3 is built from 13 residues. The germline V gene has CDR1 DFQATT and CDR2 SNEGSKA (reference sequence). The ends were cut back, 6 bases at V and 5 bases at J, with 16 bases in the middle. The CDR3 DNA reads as TGCAGTGCCTCCTCGGTGAGGGGGACTGAAGCTTTCTTT. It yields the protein CSASSVRGTEAFF.

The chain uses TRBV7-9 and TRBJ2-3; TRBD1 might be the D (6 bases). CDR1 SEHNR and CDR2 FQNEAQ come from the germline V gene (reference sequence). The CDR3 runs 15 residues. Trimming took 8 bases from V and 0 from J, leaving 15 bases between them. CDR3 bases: TGTGCCAGCGGACCTGGGACACTGAGCACAGATACGCAGTATTTT. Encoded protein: CASGPGTLSTDTQYF. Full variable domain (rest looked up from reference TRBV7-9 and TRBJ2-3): DTGVSQNPRHKITKRGQNVTFRCDPISEHNRLYWYRQTLGQGPEFLTYFQNEAQLEKSRLLSDRFSAERPKGSFSTLEIQRTEQGDSAMYLCASGPGTLSTDTQYFGPGTRLTVL.